This T cell receptor beta chain was recorded in a study of technical replicates of blood from several donors. The length of the CDR3 is 17 residues. With 2 bases removed from V and 0 bases from J, the gap between germline ends came to 14 bases. CDR1 MGHDK and CDR2 SYGVNS come from the germline V gene. TCRdb's table, derived via immunoSEQ multiplex PCR, lists solely in-frame clones and lacks some. This sample has 10,000 to 13,000 clones; roughly 94% occur once, and the top ten carry 5.5% to 9%. The clonotype comes from a human donor in good health. The chain couples TRBV25-1 to TRBJ1-3; D is undetermined. Sample: PBMCs. This chain's CDR3 is CASSEIKHSYSGNTIYF. CDR3 sequence (DNA): TGTGCCAGCAGTGAAATAAAGCACAGCTACTCTGGAAACACCATATATTTT.